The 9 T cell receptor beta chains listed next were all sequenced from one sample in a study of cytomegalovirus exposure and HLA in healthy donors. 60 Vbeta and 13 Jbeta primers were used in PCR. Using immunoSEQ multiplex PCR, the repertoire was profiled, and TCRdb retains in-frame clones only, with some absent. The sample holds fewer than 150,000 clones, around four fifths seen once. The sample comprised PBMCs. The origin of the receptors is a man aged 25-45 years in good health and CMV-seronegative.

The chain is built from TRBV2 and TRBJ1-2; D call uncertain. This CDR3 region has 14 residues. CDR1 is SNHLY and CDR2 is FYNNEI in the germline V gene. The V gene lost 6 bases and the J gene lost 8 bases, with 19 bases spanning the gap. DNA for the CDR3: TGTGCCAGCAGCGGCCAGACACAGTCAGGAGGCTACACCTTC. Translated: CASSGQTQSGGYTF.

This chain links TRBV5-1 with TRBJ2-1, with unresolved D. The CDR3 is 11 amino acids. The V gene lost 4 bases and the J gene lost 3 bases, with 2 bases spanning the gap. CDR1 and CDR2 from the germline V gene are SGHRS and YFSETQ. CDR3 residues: CASSLYNEQFF. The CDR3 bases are TGCGCCAGCAGCCTCTACAATGAGCAGTTCTTC.

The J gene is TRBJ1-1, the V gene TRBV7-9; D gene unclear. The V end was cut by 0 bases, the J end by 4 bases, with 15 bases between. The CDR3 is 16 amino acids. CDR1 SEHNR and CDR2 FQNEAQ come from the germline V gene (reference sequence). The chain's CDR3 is CASSLARGYGGTEAFF. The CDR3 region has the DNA TGTGCCAGCAGCTTAGCGCGCGGATACGGAGGCACTGAAGCTTTCTTT.

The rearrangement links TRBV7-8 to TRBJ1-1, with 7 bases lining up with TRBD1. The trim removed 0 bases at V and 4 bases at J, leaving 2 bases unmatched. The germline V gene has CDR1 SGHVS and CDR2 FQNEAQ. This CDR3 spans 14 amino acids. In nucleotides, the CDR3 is TGTGCCAGCAGCTTAGCGAGGGGGCTCACTGAAGCTTTCTTT. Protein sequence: CASSLARGLTEAFF.

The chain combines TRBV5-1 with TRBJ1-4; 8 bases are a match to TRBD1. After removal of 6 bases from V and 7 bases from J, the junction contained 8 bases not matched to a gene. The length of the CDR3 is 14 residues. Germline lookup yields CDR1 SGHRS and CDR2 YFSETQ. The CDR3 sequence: CASTFGQGAEKLFF. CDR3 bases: TGCGCCAGCACCTTCGGACAGGGTGCTGAAAAACTGTTTTTT.

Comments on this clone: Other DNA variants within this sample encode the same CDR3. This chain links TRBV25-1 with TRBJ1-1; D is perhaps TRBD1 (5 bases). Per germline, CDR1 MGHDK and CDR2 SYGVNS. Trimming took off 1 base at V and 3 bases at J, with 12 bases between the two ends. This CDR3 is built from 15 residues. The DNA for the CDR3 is TGTGCCAGCAGTGAATGGGGCAGTAGGGACACTGAAGCTTTCTTT. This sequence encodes CASSEWGSRDTEAFF.

The CDR3 here is CASSSRTGGLNEQFF. The CDR3 bases are TGTGCCAGCAGCTCCCGGACAGGGGGCTTGAATGAGCAGTTCTTC. The genes are TRBV7-9 and TRBJ2-1, with TRBD1 matching 11 bases. The CDR3 consists of 15 residues. The germline gives CDR1 SEHNR, CDR2 FQNEAQ (reference sequence). The ends lost 4 bases at V and 7 bases at J; junction bases unmatched: 6.

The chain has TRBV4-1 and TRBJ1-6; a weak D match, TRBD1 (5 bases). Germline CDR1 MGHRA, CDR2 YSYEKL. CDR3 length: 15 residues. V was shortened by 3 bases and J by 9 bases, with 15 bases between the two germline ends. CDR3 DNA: TGCGCCAGCAGCCAGGGGGACGGGGGGGGTTCACCCCTCCACTTT. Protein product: CASSQGDGGGSPLHF.

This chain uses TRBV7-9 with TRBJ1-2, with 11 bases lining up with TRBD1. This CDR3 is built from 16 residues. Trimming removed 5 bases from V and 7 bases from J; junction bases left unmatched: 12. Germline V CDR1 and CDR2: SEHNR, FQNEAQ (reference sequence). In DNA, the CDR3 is TGTGCCAGCAGCCCATCGTACCGGACAGGGGGCGGTGGCTACACCTTC. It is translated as CASSPSYRTGGGGYTF. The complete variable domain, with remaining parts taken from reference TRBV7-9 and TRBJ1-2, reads DTGVSQNPRHKITKRGQNVTFRCDPISEHNRLYWYRQTLGQGPEFLTYFQNEAQLEKSRLLSDRFSAERPKGSFSTLEIQRTEQGDSAMYLCASSPSYRTGGGGYTFGSGTRLTVV.